Each of the 30 T cell receptor beta chains below was sequenced from the same sample in a study of T cells in localized non-small cell lung cancer. TCRdb keeps only in-frame clones here, not all; method: immunoSEQ multiplex PCR. The sample records around 33,000 clones, roughly nine tenths being singletons. Sequences were derived from peripheral blood, sampled before any cancer treatment. The receptors derive from a woman between 35 and 75 years old with stage I lung adenocarcinoma.

There are a few counts of this clone. V gene TRBV19 combines with J gene TRBJ1-1; D not resolved. This CDR3 has 14 residues. Trimming removed 3 bases from V and 0 bases from J, with 8 bases in between. CDR1 and CDR2 from the germline V gene are LNHDA and SQIVND (reference sequence). CDR3: CASSMAVLNTEAFF. For the CDR3, the DNA is TGTGCCAGTAGTATGGCAGTGTTGAACACTGAAGCTTTCTTT.

The chain links TRBV7-2 to TRBJ2-7, with TRBD1 matching over 8 bases. The CDR3 spans 18 residues. Germline CDR1 is SGHTA and CDR2 is FQGNSA. The junction had 15 bases not matched to a gene; V was cut back by 5 bases and J by 0 bases. For the CDR3, the DNA is TGTGCCAGCAGCCCAAGGGGGGTACAGGGGGTTTACTCCTACGAGCAGTACTTC. As protein: CASSPRGVQGVYSYEQYF.

The chain uses TRBV7-7 and TRBJ2-7, with TRBD2 matching over 8 bases. In germline, CDR1 is SSHAT, CDR2 FNYEAQ (reference sequence). CDR3 length equals 13 residues. V dropped 4 bases and J dropped 6; count of bases not matched to a gene: 5. The DNA for the CDR3 is TGTGCCAGCAGCTCAGGGCGGGGGGCCGAGCAGTACTTC. Amino acid sequence: CASSSGRGAEQYF.

This rearrangement joins TRBV30 to TRBJ1-5; D unclear. The length of the CDR3 is 17 residues. CDR1 GTSNPN and CDR2 SVGIG come from the germline V gene (reference sequence). V gave up 0 bases and J gave up 0 bases, with 15 bases separating them. CDR3 loop: CAWSVRKAAYSNQPQHF. The DNA for the CDR3 is TGTGCCTGGAGTGTACGCAAGGCAGCCTATAGCAATCAGCCCCAGCATTTT.

The chain has TRBV7-2 and TRBJ1-2, with 7 bases that match TRBD1. The J segment lost 0 bases and the V segment lost 1 base, leaving 5 bases of the junction unmatched. Per germline, CDR1 SGHTA and CDR2 FQGNSA. The CDR3 covers 16 residues. The CDR3 coding sequence is TGTGCCAGCAGCTTAGGTGGTGGACAGGCTAACTATGGCTACACCTTC. Translated: CASSLGGGQANYGYTF.

This chain connects TRBV7-2 to TRBJ2-2, with D perhaps assigned TRBD1 or TRBD2 (6 bases each). Deletions cut 5 bases from V and 2 bases from J, with 12 bases between. This CDR3 is 15 amino acids long. Germline CDR1 and CDR2: SGHTA and FQGNSA. The CDR3 DNA sequence: TGTGCCAGCAGCCAATGGGGGGCTAACACCGGGGAGCTGTTTTTT. This encodes CASSQWGANTGELFF.

This rearrangement joins TRBV7-8 to TRBJ2-3; 8 bases are a match to TRBD1. Trimming at V came to 5 bases and at J to 4 bases, leaving 8 bases not matched to a gene. The germline V gene has CDR1 SGHVS and CDR2 FQNEAQ. CDR3 length: 15 amino acids. Written as DNA, the CDR3 is TGTGCCAGCAGCCAGGGACAGGTATATGCAGATACGCAGTATTTT. It is translated as CASSQGQVYADTQYF. Full variable domain (rest looked up from reference TRBV7-8 and TRBJ2-3): GAGVSQSPRYKVAKRGQDVALRCDPISGHVSLFWYQQALGQGPEFLTYFQNEAQLDKSGLPSDRFFAERPEGSVSTLKIQRTQQEDSAVYLCASSQGQVYADTQYFGPGTRLTVL.

The chain joins TRBV29-1 to TRBJ1-2; no reliable D call. Between the trimmed V and J ends, which lost 2 bases and 5 bases, there was a span of 6 bases. CDR1 and CDR2 (germline): SQVTM, ANQGSEA. The CDR3 is 11 amino acids. CDR3 sequence (DNA): TGCAGCGTTGAACTCGATTATGGCTACACCTTC. Translation: CSVELDYGYTF.

The chain has TRBV27 and TRBJ2-3; the match to TRBD2 covers 7 bases. CDR3 length: 15 amino acids. The V gene's germline CDR1 is MNHEY and CDR2 SMNVEV (reference sequence). Trimming removed 2 bases from V and 9 bases from J; junction bases left unmatched: 11. This CDR3 is CASSLASGVSGTQYF. The DNA of the CDR3 is TGTGCCAGCAGTTTAGCCAGCGGGGTATCGGGGACGCAGTATTTT.

This clone was picked up a small number of times. The V gene is TRBV2, the J gene TRBJ1-3; 9 positions agree with TRBD1. CDR1 and CDR2 from the germline V gene are SNHLY and FYNNEI. This CDR3 is 20 amino acids long. The ends lost 2 bases at V and 0 bases at J; junction bases unmatched: 14. CDR3 in amino acids: CASSERGGQGTFFSGNTIYF. DNA for the CDR3: TGTGCCAGCAGTGAAAGGGGAGGACAGGGGACCTTCTTCTCTGGAAACACCATATATTTT.

V usage is TRBV7-9 and J usage is TRBJ2-1; 12 nucleotides line up with TRBD2. This CDR3 comprises 13 residues. J was trimmed by 13 bases and V by 4 bases; bases with no gene match: 5. CDR1 is SEHNR and CDR2 is FQNEAQ in the germline V gene (reference sequence). The CDR3 region is CASSSWTSGAQFF. In DNA form, the CDR3 reads TGTGCCAGCAGCTCGTGGACTAGCGGGGCTCAGTTCTTC.

The chain combines TRBV28 with TRBJ1-2; the D is unclear. The CDR3 extends over 12 amino acids. The germline V gene has CDR1 MDHEN and CDR2 SYDVKM. Trimming stripped 2 bases from V and 2 bases from J, with 3 bases between. Written as DNA, the CDR3 is TGTGCCAGCAGTTTAGACAACTATGGCTACACCTTC. It is translated as CASSLDNYGYTF.

This chain connects TRBV19 to TRBJ2-1; a possible D gene is TRBD2 (6 bases). Germline lookup yields CDR1 LNHDA and CDR2 SQIVND (reference sequence). V was cut by 7 bases and J by 6 bases, with 19 bases left in between. CDR3 length: 15 residues. The CDR3 spells CASTVDPRGFNEQFF. The CDR3 DNA reads as TGTGCCAGTACCGTGGACCCTCGGGGGTTCAATGAGCAGTTCTTC.

This chain uses TRBV6-6 with TRBJ1-5; a weak D match, TRBD1 (6 bases). Germline CDR1 reads MNHNY; CDR2 reads SVGAGI (reference sequence). This CDR3 has 15 amino acids. The ends were cut back, 6 bases at V and 5 bases at J, with 17 bases in the middle. The CDR3 protein is CASSPQGRADQPQHF. Written as DNA, the CDR3 is TGTGCCAGCAGCCCTCAGGGGCGAGCGGATCAGCCCCAGCATTTT.

Concerning this clone itself: No conserved phenylalanine or tryptophan ends this CDR3, so it is likely a read error. The J gene is TRBJ1-6, the V gene TRBV30; no definite D call. Per the germline V gene, CDR1 is GTSNPN and CDR2 is SVGIG (reference sequence). The CDR3 is made up of 12 amino acids. V was pared by 1 base and J by 10 bases, with 8 bases between. The CDR3 protein is CAWSALESPLHL. CDR3 nucleotides: TGTGCCTGGAGTGCCCTAGAGTCACCCCTCCACCTT.

This chain joins TRBV6-6 and TRBJ1-5, with D tentatively TRBD1 (6 bases). The CDR3 has 13 amino acids. Germline CDR1 and CDR2: MNHNY and SVGAGI (reference sequence). The V end was cut by 8 bases, the J end by 4 bases, with 12 bases between. CDR3 bases: TGTGCCAGCCAGAGGGGGGGGAATCAGCCCCAGCATTTT. Translated: CASQRGGNQPQHF.

CDR3 DNA sequence: TGTGCCAACTCAGGGACGGCTGGAAACACCATATATTTT. Protein product: CANSGTAGNTIYF. The chain has TRBV10-3 and TRBJ1-3, with D possibly being TRBD1 (5 bases). Germline V gives CDR1 ENHRY, CDR2 SYGVKD. The V gene lost 10 bases and the J gene lost 2 bases, with 12 bases spanning the gap. This CDR3 region has 13 residues.

The V call is TRBV4-2, the J call TRBJ2-3; D is unresolved. This CDR3 comprises 14 residues. V lost 1 base and J lost 3, with 8 bases in between. CDR1 is LGHNA and CDR2 is YNFKEQ in the germline V gene. The CDR3 reads CASSQVASTDTQYF. CDR3 nucleotides: TGTGCCAGCAGCCAAGTAGCCTCGACAGATACGCAGTATTTT.

The chain employs TRBV11-3 and TRBJ1-6, with D uncertain. The length of the CDR3 is 15 residues. Deletions cut 3 bases from V and 7 bases from J, with 13 bases between. Germline V lookup: CDR1 SGHNT, CDR2 YENEEA. The CDR3 is CASSFGSWSNSPLHF. Written as DNA, the CDR3 is TGTGCCAGCAGCTTCGGCAGCTGGTCGAATTCACCCCTCCACTTT.

The count of this clone is one. The chain is built from TRBV19 and TRBJ2-3; TRBD1 matches 10 bases. CDR1 is LNHDA, CDR2 SQIVND, per germline (reference sequence). With 4 bases clipped from V and 4 bases from J, the junction kept 11 bases outside the gene matches. CDR3 length equals 17 residues. The CDR3 reads CASSRPWDRGEADTQYF. CDR3 in DNA: TGTGCCAGTAGTAGACCGTGGGACAGGGGAGAAGCAGATACGCAGTATTTT. Using reference TRBV19 and TRBJ2-3 for the parts outside the CDR3, the full variable domain is DGGITQSPKYLFRKEGQNVTLSCEQNLNHDAMYWYRQDPGQGLRLIYYSQIVNDFQKGDIAEGYSVSREKKESFPLTVTSAQKNPTAFYLCASSRPWDRGEADTQYFGPGTRLTVL.

The chain uses TRBV27 and TRBJ2-1; tentative D call: TRBD1 (6 bases). This CDR3 has 14 residues. Trimming removed 8 bases from V and 0 bases from J, with 11 bases in between. CDR1 is MNHEY, CDR2 SMNVEV, per germline (reference sequence). In DNA form, the CDR3 reads TGTGCCAGCTCGGGACACGACTCCTACAATGAGCAGTTCTTC. This gives the protein CASSGHDSYNEQFF.

CDR3 coding DNA: TGTGCCAGCAGGGAAAGGGGTCCAGGGACGTCGGCTGAAGCTTTCTTT. Residues: CASRERGPGTSAEAFF. This rearrangement joins TRBV7-3 to TRBJ1-1; possible D gene TRBD1, 5 bases. Germline assignment: CDR1 SGHTA and CDR2 FQGTGA. The CDR3 is 16 residues long. The V gene lost 6 bases and the J gene lost 6 bases, with 23 bases spanning the gap.

This rearrangement joins TRBV5-4 to TRBJ2-7; 7 bases align to TRBD2. The CDR3 totals 11 residues. CDR1 and CDR2 from the germline V gene are SGHNT and YYREEE (reference sequence). CDR3 loop: CASSLEGTTSV. CDR3 DNA sequence: TGTGCCAGCAGCTTGGAGGGGACTACCTCGGTC.

V usage is TRBV28 and J usage is TRBJ1-4; TRBD1 is a possible D gene (5 bases). Germline V gene data show CDR1 as MDHEN and CDR2 as SYDVKM. The CDR3 spans 12 residues. Trimming cost V 6 bases and J 8 bases, with 10 bases left between them. CDR3 in DNA: TGTGCCAGCAGACTCCGGGACGAAAAACTGTTTTTT. It codes for CASRLRDEKLFF. Complete variable domain (other parts from reference TRBV28 and TRBJ1-4): DVKVTQSSRYLVKRTGEKVFLECVQDMDHENMFWYRQDPGLGLRLIYFSYDVKMKEKGDIPEGYSVSREKKERFSLILESASTNQTSMYLCASRLRDEKLFFGSGTQLSVL.

The chain joins TRBV7-2 to TRBJ1-4; 9 nucleotides line up with TRBD1. The CDR3 consists of 15 residues. The germline V gene has CDR1 SGHTA and CDR2 FQGNSA. V lost 2 bases, J lost 7 bases, and 5 bases stayed unmatched. CDR3 loop: CASSLLGTGSEKLFF. The CDR3 nucleotides are TGTGCCAGCAGCTTACTCGGGACAGGGAGTGAAAAACTGTTTTTT.

The chain couples TRBV20-1 to TRBJ2-5; D is unresolved. The CDR3 has 11 residues. CDR1 is DFQATT and CDR2 is SNEGSKA in the germline V gene (reference sequence). V gave up 2 bases and J gave up 2 bases, with 3 bases separating them. The CDR3 DNA is TGCAGTGCTAGAAAGCAAGAGACCCAGTACTTC. Translating it yields CSARKQETQYF.

V and J are TRBV28 and TRBJ2-2; D call uncertain. The germline gives CDR1 MDHEN, CDR2 SYDVKM. Trimming pared 3 bases from V and 5 bases from J, leaving 4 bases between. The CDR3 length is 12 residues. The CDR3 loop is CASSLRTGELFF. The DNA for the CDR3 is TGTGCCAGCAGTTTGAGAACCGGGGAGCTGTTTTTT.

The V and J genes are TRBV30 and TRBJ1-1, with D tentatively TRBD1 (5 bases). The CDR3 spans 13 residues. V was pared by 2 bases and J by 5 bases, with 12 bases between. Germline loops: CDR1 GTSNPN, CDR2 SVGIG (reference sequence). The CDR3 protein is CAWSRQGGTEAFF. The DNA of the CDR3 is TGTGCCTGGAGTCGGCAGGGAGGAACTGAAGCTTTCTTT.

In DNA, the CDR3 is TGCGCCAGCAGTGGTTTGACAGAAAGCACAGATACGCAGTATTTT. As protein: CASSGLTESTDTQYF. V usage is TRBV10-2 and J usage is TRBJ2-3; possibly TRBD1 for D (5 bases). Trimming pared 4 bases from V and 0 bases from J, leaving 11 bases between. Per the germline V gene, CDR1 is WSHSY and CDR2 is SAAADI. CDR3 length: 15 residues.

CDR3 loop: CASSLGPDQETQYF. The DNA for the CDR3 is TGCGCCAGCAGCTTGGGGCCAGACCAAGAGACCCAGTACTTC. This chain uses TRBV5-1 with TRBJ2-5; D is unclear. The V gene lost 0 bases and the J gene lost 0 bases, with 6 bases spanning the gap. Looked up from germline, CDR1 is SGHRS and CDR2 is YFSETQ. The CDR3 has 14 amino acids.